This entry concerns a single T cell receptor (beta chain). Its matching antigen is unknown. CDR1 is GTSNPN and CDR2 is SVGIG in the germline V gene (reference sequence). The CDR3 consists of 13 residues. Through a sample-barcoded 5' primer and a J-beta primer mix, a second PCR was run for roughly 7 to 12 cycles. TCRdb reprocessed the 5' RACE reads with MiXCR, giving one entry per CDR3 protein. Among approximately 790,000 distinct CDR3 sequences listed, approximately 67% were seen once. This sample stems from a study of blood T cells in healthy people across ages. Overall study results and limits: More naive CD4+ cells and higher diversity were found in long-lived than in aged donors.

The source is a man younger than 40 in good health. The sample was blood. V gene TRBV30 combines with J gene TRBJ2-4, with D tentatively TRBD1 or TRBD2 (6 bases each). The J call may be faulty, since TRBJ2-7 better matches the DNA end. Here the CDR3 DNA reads TGTGCCTGGAGTGTCGGGGGACACTACGAGCAGTACTTC. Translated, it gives CAWSVGGHYEQYF.